A selection of T cell receptor beta chains follows, all from one sample in a study of blood T cell repertoires in COVID-19. The repertoire was sequenced with immunoSEQ multiplex PCR; TCRdb's copy has only in-frame clones and lacks some. The sample carries just under 250,000 clones, about 89% recorded once. Sequencing input: PBMCs or T cells enriched from blood (not recorded which). These receptors all come from a woman younger than 45 who had recovered from COVID-19. The CDR3 runs from the conserved cysteine through the conserved F or W. The D gene is left open where the match is weak. Clone size is shown for a subset of rows, as once, few, many or a class of expanded clone.

CDR3 | DNA | size | J | V | D
CASSYGRGGNQPQHF | TGTGCCAGCAGCTATGGCAGGGGCGGCAATCAGCCCCAGCATTTT | . | TRBJ1-5 | TRBV7-9 | .
CASSLRGLAGVFWQFF | . | . | TRBJ2-1 | TRBV28 | .
CASNGGVNYGYTF | TGTGCCAGCAACGGAGGGGTCAACTATGGCTACACCTTC | . | TRBJ1-2 | TRBV28 | .
CASSLWTQPVGNTEAFF | TGTGCCAGCAGTTTATGGACACAGCCAGTTGGGAACACTGAAGCTTTCTTT | . | TRBJ1-1 | TRBV28 | .
CASSLGQDGSEQYF | TGCGCCAGCAGCTTAGGCCAGGACGGGAGCGAGCAGTACTTC | . | TRBJ2-7 | TRBV5-1 | .
CASRDRGDRGNYGYTF | TGTGCCAGCAGGGATCGGGGGGACAGGGGGAACTATGGCTACACCTTC | . | TRBJ1-2 | TRBV28 | TRBD1
CASSSGTGHSGNTIYF | TGTGCCAGCAGTTCGGGGACAGGCCACTCTGGAAACACCATATATTTT | once | TRBJ1-3 | TRBV6-7 | TRBD1
CSASTTSGGYNEQFF | TGCAGTGCTAGTACCACTAGCGGGGGATACAATGAGCAGTTCTTC | . | TRBJ2-1 | TRBV20-1 | TRBD2
CASRGRGSVSDTEAFF | TGTGCCAGTAGGGGCAGGGGATCAGTTTCGGACACTGAAGCTTTCTTT | . | TRBJ1-1 | TRBV19 | .
CAWRAFGGRYGYTF | TGTGCCTGGAGGGCGTTCGGTGGGCGTTATGGCTACACCTTC | . | TRBJ1-2 | TRBV30 | .
CASSPGFGRAAGELFF | TGTGCCAGCAGCCCCGGGTTCGGGAGGGCCGCCGGGGAGCTGTTTTTT | . | TRBJ2-2 | TRBV13 | TRBD2
CASRPSPNTEAFF | TGTGCCAGCAGACCCAGTCCGAACACTGAAGCTTTCTTT | . | TRBJ1-1 | TRBV5-4 | .
CASRYGANYGYTF | TGTGCCAGCAGGTACGGAGCTAACTATGGCTACACCTTC | once | TRBJ1-2 | TRBV2 | .
CSVDETGGPNYGYTF | TGCAGCGTTGATGAAACAGGGGGACCCAACTATGGCTACACCTTC | . | TRBJ1-2 | TRBV29-1 | TRBD1
CATSRGPGQANEKLFF | TGTGCCACCAGCAGGGGGCCGGGACAGGCTAATGAAAAACTGTTTTTT | . | TRBJ1-4 | TRBV15 | TRBD1
CASSQDQYEQYF | TGTGCCAGCAGCCAAGATCAGTACGAGCAGTACTTC | few | TRBJ2-7 | TRBV3-1/TRBV3-2 | .
CASSPQGAQGNTIYF | TGTGCCAGCAGCCCCCAGGGGGCGCAAGGAAACACCATATATTTT | once | TRBJ1-3 | TRBV7-2 | TRBD1
CASSQVFFGEINYGYTF | TGCGCCAGCAGCCAAGTTTTTTTTGGAGAGATTAACTATGGCTACACCTTC | once | TRBJ1-2 | TRBV4-1 | .
CASSFAGGTTSDTQYF | TGTGCCAGCAGCTTTGCAGGAGGGACTACCTCAGATACGCAGTATTTT | . | TRBJ2-3 | TRBV7-2 | TRBD2
CASSLGGQGRTYTF | TGTGCCAGCAGCTTGGGGGGCCAGGGTCGGACGTACACCTTC | . | TRBJ1-2 | TRBV5-5 | .
CASLRLGSRDSPLTF | TGTGCCAGCCTCAGGTTGGGGAGTCGGGACAGCCCCTTGACCTTC | . | TRBJ1-2 | TRBV19 | TRBD1
CASSINRGANYGYTF | TGTGCCAGCAGTATAAACAGGGGAGCTAACTATGGCTACACCTTC | once | TRBJ1-2 | TRBV28 | TRBD1
CASSRGRGISEAFF | TGTGCCAGCAGCCGTGGCAGGGGGATTTCTGAAGCTTTCTTT | . | TRBJ1-1 | TRBV27 | TRBD1
CASSGTANSPLHF | TGTGCCAGCAGCGGGACAGCTAATTCACCCCTCCACTTT | . | TRBJ1-6 | TRBV9 | .
CASSLWWTGRSGANVLTF | TGCGCCAGCAGCTTGTGGTGGACAGGGCGCTCTGGGGCCAACGTCCTGACTTTC | . | TRBJ2-6 | TRBV5-1 | TRBD1
CASSGQGGQGETFNYGYTF | TGTGCCAGCAGCGGCCAAGGAGGGCAGGGGGAGACTTTTAACTATGGCTACACCTTC | . | TRBJ1-2 | TRBV9 | TRBD1
CASSVARTELAGEQFF | TGTGCCAGCAGCGTAGCTCGTACTGAACTAGCGGGTGAGCAGTTCTTC | . | TRBJ2-1 | TRBV9 | TRBD2
CASSFPSSSGNTIYF | TGTGCCAGCAGTTTCCCGTCGAGCTCTGGAAACACCATATATTTT | . | TRBJ1-3 | TRBV28 | .
CASSSDSDEQFF | TGTGCCAGCAGTTCCGACTCCGATGAGCAGTTCTTC | . | TRBJ2-1 | TRBV6-5 | .
CASSEAGVQDEQFF | TGCGCCAGCAGTGAGGCGGGAGTTCAGGATGAGCAGTTCTTC | . | TRBJ2-1 | TRBV10-2 | TRBD2
CASSIETGGYEQYF | TGTGCCAGTAGTATAGAAACAGGGGGCTACGAGCAGTACTTC | . | TRBJ2-7 | TRBV19 | TRBD1
CASSSYTGTPNTEAFF | TGTGCCAGCAGCTCCTATACCGGGACACCGAACACTGAAGCTTTCTTT | . | TRBJ1-1 | TRBV5-8 | .
CASSLGQGTHEQYF | TGCGCCAGCAGCTTGGGACAGGGAACCCACGAGCAGTACTTC | once | TRBJ2-7 | TRBV5-1 | TRBD1
CASRDRGKGEQYF | TGTGCCAGCAGAGACAGGGGTAAGGGCGAGCAGTACTTC | . | TRBJ2-7 | TRBV6-5 | TRBD1
CASSGLAGGPSGEQFF | TGTGCCAGCAGCGGACTAGCGGGAGGGCCTAGTGGTGAGCAGTTCTTC | . | TRBJ2-1 | TRBV9 | TRBD2
CATSDGQGYEQYF | TGTGCCACCAGTGATGGACAGGGATACGAGCAGTACTTC | . | TRBJ2-7 | TRBV24-1 | TRBD1
CASSQRAAEGPQHF | TGTGCCAGCAGCCAAAGAGCGGCCGAGGGGCCCCAGCATTTT | . | TRBJ1-5 | TRBV14 | .
CASSLGGGSNQPQHF | TGTGCCAGCAGCCTAGGGGGGGGAAGCAATCAGCCCCAGCATTTT | once | TRBJ1-5 | TRBV3-1/TRBV3-2 | .
CASSLDYEQASSYNEQFF | TGTGCCAGCAGCTTAGACTACGAACAGGCTAGCTCCTACAATGAGCAGTTCTTC | . | TRBJ2-1 | TRBV11-2 | .
CASSFEGDSIYEQYF | TGTGCCAGCAGCTTCGAGGGGGATTCAATCTACGAGCAGTACTTC | . | TRBJ2-7 | TRBV5-5 | .